The rows below give T cell receptor beta chains drawn from one sample of a study of cytomegalovirus exposure and HLA in healthy donors. The method was immunoSEQ multiplex PCR; TCRdb's version includes in-frame clones alone and lacks a portion of them. In the table there are around 120,000 clones, roughly three quarters of which are singletons. Material: PBMCs. The receptor set was obtained from a man in his thirties or forties in good health and CMV-seropositive. Each CDR3 is given with its conserved first and last residue. The D gene is left open where the match is weak. Size tells how often a clone was seen (once, few, many) or the class of an expanded clone, and some rows leave it out.

clone_size j_call v_call d_call cdr3_aa cdr3_nt
few TRBJ1-3 TRBV5-4 TRBD1 CASSRGQGENTIYF TGTGCCAGCAGCCGGGGACAGGGAGAAAACACCATATATTTT
NA TRBJ1-5 TRBV9 NA CASSATGSNQPQHF TGTGCCAGCAGCGCGACAGGTAGCAATCAGCCCCAGCATTTT
NA TRBJ1-4 TRBV7-8 TRBD1 CASSFNSEDRGEGDEKLFF TGTGCCAGCAGCTTTAATTCCGAGGACAGGGGGGAAGGGGATGAAAAACTGTTTTTT
NA TRBJ1-2 TRBV29-1 NA CSVGQDGPGYTF TGCAGCGTTGGACAGGACGGCCCCGGCTACACCTTC
NA TRBJ1-1 TRBV30 NA CAWSQFPSPLKAFF TGTGCCTGGAGCCAGTTTCCGTCCCCCCTGAAAGCTTTCTTT
NA TRBJ2-1 TRBV30 TRBD2 CAWFRGRSSYNEQFF TGTGCCTGGTTCCGCGGGAGGAGCTCCTACAATGAGCAGTTCTTC
NA TRBJ2-1 TRBV6-4 TRBD2 CASSQAGVEYNEQFF TGTGCCAGCAGTCAAGCGGGAGTGGAGTACAATGAGCAGTTCTTC
NA TRBJ2-2 TRBV7-3 NA CASTNRNTGELFF TGTGCCAGCACCAATAGAAACACCGGGGAGCTGTTTTTT
NA TRBJ2-7 TRBV6-6 NA CASSCLRGGYEQYF TGTGCCAGCAGTTGCTTGAGGGGGGGGTACGAGCAGTACTTC
NA TRBJ1-1 TRBV7-2 TRBD1 CASSSLQGAFTEAFF TGTGCCAGCAGCTCACTCCAGGGGGCGTTCACTGAAGCTTTCTTT
NA TRBJ1-2 TRBV7-9 NA CSSSLDRHRSNYGYTF TGTTCCAGCAGCTTAGATAGGCACAGATCTAACTATGGCTACACCTTC
NA TRBJ2-5 TRBV4-3 NA CASSHRDNQETQYF TGCGCCAGCAGCCACCGGGACAACCAAGAGACCCAGTACTTC
NA TRBJ1-2 TRBV7-2 TRBD1 CASSFLWTGDGYTF TGTGCCAGCAGCTTCCTTTGGACAGGGGATGGCTACACCTTC
NA TRBJ1-1 TRBV6-6 TRBD1 CGGGRKNTEAFF TGTGGAGGGGGCAGGAAGAACACTGAAGCTTTCTTT
NA TRBJ2-5 TRBV7-9 TRBD2 CASSSRGLAGGQETQYF TGTGCCAGCAGCTCCCGAGGACTAGCGGGGGGCCAAGAGACCCAGTACTTC
NA TRBJ2-7 TRBV5-1 NA CASSFSLDEQYF TGCGCCAGCAGCTTCTCCCTCGACGAGCAGTACTTC
NA TRBJ1-5 TRBV30 TRBD1 CAWSSAWDSRSNQPQHF TGTGCCTGGAGTTCTGCCTGGGACAGCCGGAGCAATCAGCCCCAGCATTTT
few TRBJ1-1 TRBV5-5 TRBD1 CASSRQGYTEAFF TGTGCCAGCAGCCGACAGGGATACACTGAAGCTTTCTTT
NA TRBJ2-1 TRBV5-4 NA CASSYGGSSYNEQFF TGTGCCAGCAGCTACGGAGGGAGCTCCTACAATGAGCAGTTCTTC
NA TRBJ2-3 TRBV7-2 NA CASSSGGQYTQYF TGTGCCAGCAGTTCGGGGGGCCAATATACGCAGTATTTT
NA TRBJ1-2 TRBV30 NA CAWSAVGHLTYGYTF TGTGCCTGGAGTGCCGTGGGACATTTAACGTATGGCTACACCTTC
NA TRBJ1-4 TRBV6-5 NA CASSRQANEKLFF TGTGCCAGCAGTCGACAAGCCAATGAAAAACTGTTTTTT
few TRBJ2-1 TRBV28 TRBD2 CASSLVASRGDEQFF TGTGCCAGCAGTCTTGTGGCTAGCCGGGGGGATGAGCAGTTCTTC
NA TRBJ1-2 TRBV29-1 NA CSVVLPSGYGYTF TGCAGCGTTGTCTTGCCCAGCGGCTATGGCTACACCTTC
NA TRBJ1-4 TRBV19 TRBD1 CATSGTGGRKLFF TGTGCCACCTCCGGGACAGGGGGTCGGAAACTGTTTTTT
once TRBJ1-1 TRBV5-1 TRBD1 CASSMTGIGTEAFF TGCGCCAGCAGCATGACAGGGATCGGCACTGAAGCTTTCTTT
NA TRBJ2-1 TRBV7-7 TRBD1 CASSPRQGLNEQFF TGTGCTAGCAGCCCTCGACAGGGTTTGAATGAGCAGTTCTTC
NA TRBJ2-1 TRBV7-2 TRBD2 CASSLAVRTSGGAGQFF TGTGCCAGCAGCTTAGCGGTCCGGACTAGCGGGGGGGCGGGGCAGTTCTTC
NA TRBJ2-7 TRBV7-6 TRBD2 CASSRAGGREQYF TGTGCCAGCAGCCGAGCGGGAGGGAGGGAGCAGTACTTC
NA TRBJ1-1 TRBV28 NA CASSLGGGGAEAFF TGTGCCAGCAGTTTGGGGGGTGGGGGGGCTGAAGCTTTCTTT
few TRBJ2-7 TRBV7-2 TRBD2 CASSFLAGGGVYEQYF TGTGCCAGCAGCTTTTTAGCGGGGGGCGGAGTCTACGAGCAGTACTTC
NA TRBJ2-3 TRBV7-3 TRBD1 CASSPLTGGFGTDTQYF TGTGCCAGCAGCCCGCTAACAGGGGGGTTCGGCACAGATACGCAGTATTTT
NA TRBJ2-1 TRBV19 TRBD2 CASSIPGLAVYNEQFF TGTGCCAGTAGTATACCGGGACTAGCGGTTTACAATGAGCAGTTCTTC